The 28 T cell receptor beta chains below were found in one sample sequenced in a study of T cells in Graves' hyperthyroidism and ophthalmopathy. Template material for amplifying TCR beta CDR3 regions consisted of RNA transcripts. The TCR CDR3 first-round RT-PCR relied on the HTBI primer set. TCRdb independently ran MiXCR on the multiplex PCR reads; one entry per CDR3 protein. There are 250,000 to 350,000 distinct CDR3 sequences in the sample; 17% occur only once, and about 50% lies in the top ten. The sample was blood. These receptors were collected from a woman aged 55-69 years with Graves' ophthalmopathy.

This clonotype occurred many times. The V gene is TRBV27, the J gene TRBJ1-2, with 11 positions matching TRBD1. Germline loops: CDR1 MNHEY, CDR2 SMNVEV (reference sequence). V was clipped by 6 bases and J by 6 bases; unmatched bases: 12. CDR3 size: 16 residues. The CDR3 reads CASSRFGQGASDGYTF. The DNA for the CDR3 is TGTGCCAGCAGCCGATTTGGACAGGGGGCTTCAGATGGCTACACCTTC.

This clonotype was seen ten or more times. The V and J genes are TRBV20-1 and TRBJ2-3, with D possibly TRBD1 on 6 matching bases. Germline CDR1 DFQATT, CDR2 SNEGSKA (reference sequence). Trimming pared 3 bases from V and 6 bases from J, leaving 13 bases between. The CDR3 runs to 13 residues. The CDR3 nucleotides read TGCAGTGCTAGCGATGGGGGCCCCGATACGCAGTATTTT. It encodes CSASDGGPDTQYF.

This clonotype was picked up a small number of times. The chain links TRBV29-1 to TRBJ2-6; tentatively, D is TRBD1 (5 bases). Germline V gene sequence: CDR1 SQVTM, CDR2 ANQGSEA. The CDR3 covers 13 residues. Trimming stripped 6 bases from V and 2 bases from J, with 8 bases between. The CDR3 is CSVTVAGANVLTF. The CDR3 region has the DNA TGCAGCGTGACAGTAGCTGGGGCCAACGTCCTGACTTTC.

This clonotype has a count of ten or more. The chain uses TRBV6-6 and TRBJ2-4; D is perhaps TRBD2 (5 bases). CDR1 and CDR2 from the germline V gene are MNHNY and SVGAGI (reference sequence). V lost 0 bases to trimming and J lost 0 bases, with 6 bases between them. The CDR3 has 15 residues. In DNA, the CDR3 is TGTGCCAGCAGTTACTCGGGGAGAGCCAAAAACATTCAGTACTTC. Translated, it gives CASSYSGRAKNIQYF.

This clonotype was seen many times. This chain connects TRBV5-6 to TRBJ1-5; 8 nucleotides line up with TRBD1. Germline values: CDR1 SGHDT, CDR2 YYEEEE. J lost 3 bases, V lost 4 bases, and 3 bases had no gene match. This CDR3 has 14 amino acids. The CDR3, as DNA: TGTGCCAGCAGCGTGACAGGGGCCAATCAGCCCCAGCATTTT. Residues: CASSVTGANQPQHF.

This clonotype was counted only a few times. The chain links TRBV10-3 to TRBJ1-2; D remains unclear. Trimming took 0 bases from V and 2 from J, leaving 7 bases between them. The germline V gene encodes CDR1 ENHRY and CDR2 SYGVKD. There are 14 residues in the CDR3. CDR3 DNA sequence: TGTGCCATCAGTGAGTCGCTCGCAAACTATGGCTACACCTTC. Encoded protein: CAISESLANYGYTF.

The chain joins TRBV4-3 to TRBJ2-5; D remains unclear. From germline, CDR1 is LGHNA and CDR2 YSLEER. V dropped 5 bases and J dropped 0 bases, with 13 bases sitting between them. The CDR3 is made up of 15 amino acids. CDR3: CASSSLPRYQETQYF. CDR3 coding DNA: TGCGCCAGCAGCTCCCTTCCTAGGTACCAAGAGACCCAGTACTTC.

Many counts were recorded for this clonotype. This CDR3 is CASSLDSGNTIYF. The CDR3 bases are TGTGCCAGCAGTTTGGACTCTGGAAACACCATATATTTT. The chain couples TRBV12-3 or TRBV12-4 to TRBJ1-3; D is unclear. V was trimmed by 3 bases and J by 0 bases, leaving 3 bases between them. The CDR3 totals 13 residues.

In its sample, this clonotype was seen many times. The gene calls are TRBV7-3 and TRBJ2-1; 11 nucleotides match TRBD1. The germline CDR1 and CDR2 sequences are SGHTA and FQGTGA. The V and J ends lost 1 base and 4 bases, in that order; junction bases with no gene match: 9. This CDR3 comprises 18 residues. The CDR3 reads CASSLRGDRGIMYNEQFF. In nucleotides, the CDR3 is TGTGCCAGCAGCTTAAGGGGGGACAGGGGGATTATGTACAATGAGCAGTTCTTC.

This clonotype was seen only a few times. This chain joins TRBV19 and TRBJ2-7; perhaps TRBD1 as D (6 bases). Per the germline V gene, CDR1 is LNHDA and CDR2 is SQIVND (reference sequence). Trimming took 4 bases from V and 2 from J, leaving 9 bases between them. The CDR3 is 13 amino acids. CDR3 sequence reads: CASSTGTPYEQYF. In nucleotides, the CDR3 is TGTGCCAGTAGTACCGGGACACCCTACGAGCAGTACTTC.

This clonotype appeared a few times. This chain connects TRBV4-3 to TRBJ2-3; 8 bases agree with TRBD1. J lost 8 bases, V lost 1 base, and 5 bases had no gene match. The CDR3 has 14 residues. The germline CDR1 and CDR2 sequences are LGHNA and YSLEER. The CDR3 reads CASSQGRTGGTQYF. In DNA, the CDR3 is TGCGCCAGCAGCCAAGGAAGAACAGGGGGTACGCAGTATTTT.

This clonotype was seen many times. The V call is TRBV5-8, the J call TRBJ1-3; 7 bases match TRBD1. The CDR3 runs to 16 residues. With V trimmed by 1 base and J by 1 base, 5 bases remained unmatched. CDR1 and CDR2 from the germline V gene are SGHTS and YDEGEE. The CDR3 region has the DNA TGTGCCAGCAGCTTGCGAGGGGGCAGGTCTGGAAACACCATATATTTT. Translation gives CASSLRGGRSGNTIYF. The complete variable domain, with remaining parts taken from reference TRBV5-8 and TRBJ1-3, reads EAGVTQSPTHLIKTRGQQATLRCSPISGHTSVYWYQQALGLGLQFLLWYDEGEERNRGNFPPRFSGRQFPNYSSELNVNALELEDSALYLCASSLRGGRSGNTIYFGEGSWLTVV.

This chain uses TRBV6-2 or TRBV6-3 with TRBJ2-1; 7 nucleotides agree with TRBD1. The CDR3 totals 18 residues. With V trimmed by 0 bases and J by 0 bases, 8 bases remained unmatched. CDR1 MNHEY and CDR2 SVGEGT come from the germline V gene. The CDR3 region is CASSYSNRGPSSYNEQFF. The CDR3 DNA is TGTGCCAGCAGTTACTCTAACAGGGGTCCTAGCTCCTACAATGAGCAGTTCTTC.

This clonotype was recorded once. This CDR3 fails to terminate in the conserved phenylalanine or tryptophan, so it likely reflects a read error. It is unclear where the CDR3 begins or ends on the DNA, so no DNA is shown, and the CDR3 is as TCRdb lists it. The chain is built from TRBV15 and TRBJ2-7; the table's D call of TRBD2 was not tested on the DNA. 16 amino acids form the CDR3, both terminal residues included. The germline gives CDR1 LNHNV, CDR2 YYDKDF (reference sequence). The CDR3 reads CATSLSGTSGRLRAVL.

This chain links TRBV12-5 with TRBJ2-2; D is undetermined. Between the trimmed V and J ends, which lost 2 bases and 6 bases, there was a span of 4 bases. Germline V gives CDR1 LGHNT, CDR2 FRNRAP. The CDR3 covers 12 residues. CDR3 bases: TGTGCTAGTGGTTTGAGTTCCGGGGAGCTGTTTTTT. This encodes CASGLSSGELFF.

This clonotype appeared a few times. This chain links TRBV9 with TRBJ2-3; a possible D gene is TRBD2 (5 bases). CDR1 is SGDLS and CDR2 is YYNGEE in the germline V gene. CDR3 size: 14 residues. Trimming cost V 0 bases and J 2 bases, with 7 bases left between them. CDR3 in DNA: TGTGCCAGCAGCGTAGCGGGAAACACAGATACGCAGTATTTT. Translation: CASSVAGNTDTQYF.

The genes are TRBV12-3 or TRBV12-4 and TRBJ1-3; D might be TRBD1 (6 bases). Trimming pared 5 bases from V and 2 bases from J, leaving 10 bases between. The CDR3 has 14 amino acids. The CDR3 loop reads CASSIYRAGNTIYF. The CDR3 region has the DNA TGTGCCAGCAGTATCTACAGGGCTGGAAACACCATATATTTT.

As to this clonotype: A much more abundant neighbour one base away suggests this may be a read error. This sequence joins TRBV7-3 and TRBJ2-7; D is unclear. This CDR3 contains 14 residues. V was clipped by 4 bases and J by 6 bases, with 16 bases between them. Germline loops: CDR1 SGHTA, CDR2 FQGTGA. The DNA of the CDR3 is TGTGCCAGCAGCTCTCCGGCAGGAGACTGCGAGCAGTACTTC. Protein: CASSSPAGDCEQYF.

This clonotype came up many times. The V gene is TRBV11-2, the J gene TRBJ1-6; D gene ambiguous. The CDR3 sequence is 16 residues long. Trimming pared 1 base from V and 4 bases from J, leaving 11 bases between. Germline V gene lookup returns CDR1 SGHAT and CDR2 FQNNGV. The CDR3 is CASSLAATVYNSPLHF. DNA of the CDR3: TGTGCCAGCAGCTTAGCGGCGACGGTATATAATTCACCCCTCCACTTT.

This clonotype came up many times. This chain connects TRBV7-3 to TRBJ2-5; the D is unclear. The CDR3 extends over 13 amino acids. The germline CDR1 and CDR2 sequences are SGHTA and FQGTGA. V gave up 4 bases and J gave up 4 bases, with 10 bases separating them. The CDR3 is CASSSQPGETQYF. CDR3 bases: TGTGCCAGCAGCTCACAGCCTGGAGAGACCCAGTACTTC.

This clonotype has a count of ten or more. The rearrangement uses TRBV12-3 or TRBV12-4 and TRBJ1-5, with 7 bases aligning to TRBD1. The CDR3 length is 15 residues. J was trimmed by 0 bases and V by 3 bases; bases with no gene match: 2. The CDR3 region has the DNA TGTGCCAGCAGTTTCGGACAGGCTAGCAATCAGCCCCAGCATTTT. Translation gives CASSFGQASNQPQHF.

This clonotype was seen many times. This chain links TRBV7-8 with TRBJ1-1, with TRBD1 identical over 8 bases. CDR1 SGHVS and CDR2 FQNEAQ come from the germline V gene. Unmatched junction bases numbered 5, after V lost 0 bases and J lost 5 bases. The CDR3 is 15 amino acids. The CDR3 is CASSLARGLGTEAFF. In DNA, the CDR3 is TGTGCCAGCAGCTTAGCCAGGGGGCTTGGGACTGAAGCTTTCTTT.

The genes are TRBV5-1 and TRBJ2-7; tentative D call: TRBD2 (6 bases). Deletions cut 3 bases from V and 3 bases from J, with 7 bases between. CDR3 length equals 12 residues. Germline V gives CDR1 SGHRS, CDR2 YFSETQ. CDR3: CASSWGDYEQYF. For the CDR3, the DNA is TGCGCCAGCAGCTGGGGGGACTACGAGCAGTACTTC.

This clonotype was counted at least ten times. The chain links TRBV9 to TRBJ2-3; TRBD2 matches at 14 bases. CDR3 length: 17 residues. Per germline, CDR1 SGDLS and CDR2 YYNGEE. The J segment lost 5 bases and the V segment lost 4 bases, leaving 9 bases of the junction unmatched. CDR3 bases: TGTGCCAGCAGCACGAGGACTAGCGGGAGGAATGGAGATACGCAGTATTTT. Translating it yields CASSTRTSGRNGDTQYF.

This clonotype showed up many times. This chain connects TRBV4-3 to TRBJ2-1, with 9 nucleotides matching TRBD1. After removal of 3 bases from V and 8 bases from J, the junction contained 14 bases not matched to a gene. The germline gives CDR1 LGHNA, CDR2 YSLEER. This CDR3 has 17 amino acids. CDR3 region: CASSQRAPGQGGHEQFF. As DNA, the CDR3 is TGCGCCAGCAGCCAGAGGGCTCCGGGACAGGGAGGGCATGAGCAGTTCTTC.

This clonotype has just a few counts. This rearrangement joins TRBV19 to TRBJ1-2; D unresolved. The CDR3 is 16 residues long. Trimming cost V 3 bases and J 7 bases, with 21 bases left between them. Looked up from germline, CDR1 is LNHDA and CDR2 is SQIVND (reference sequence). The CDR3 coding sequence is TGTGCCAGTAGTATCGGCGGAGGGTCGATCGTGGGTGGCTACACCTTC. It codes for CASSIGGGSIVGGYTF.

This clonotype appeared a few times. A much bigger clone sits one base away, suggesting this may be a read error. This chain links TRBV12-3 or TRBV12-4 with TRBJ1-2; D may be TRBD1 (5 bases). CDR3 length equals 13 residues. CDR3 nucleotide sequence: TGTGCCGGCAGTTCAGGGAGTCACTATGGCTACACCTTC. Translating it yields CAGSSGSHYGYTF.

The chain joins TRBV5-1 to TRBJ2-1, with a tentative D call TRBD1 (5 bases). Germline V gives CDR1 SGHRS, CDR2 YFSETQ. The CDR3 length is 14 residues. Deletions cut 1 base from V and 5 bases from J, with 10 bases between. The CDR3 sequence is CASSLIGANNEQFF. The CDR3 DNA reads TGCGCCAGCAGCTTGATAGGGGCCAACAATGAGCAGTTCTTC.